The T cell receptor beta chain under discussion was sequenced for a study of OX40 agonist ivuxolimab in advanced cancers. Study-wide context: Antecedent anti-PD-1, anti-PD-L1 or anti-CTLA-4 therapy was permissible, with under 50% having received some.

Sequenced by immunoSEQ multiplex PCR; TCRdb stores in-frame clones only, minus some. The table lists more than 65,000 clones, about 85% of them singletons. This clone has more than one count but fewer than ten. The source was CD4+ or CD8+ T cells sorted from blood, collected in a trial of the OX40 agonist ivuxolimab. This TCR was sampled from an adult with an advanced solid tumor such as melanoma, head and neck, liver or kidney cancer.

The CDR3 nucleotides read TGCGCCAGCAGCCTAAACACGGGACTAGCTTCGGAGACCCAGTACTTC. Its translation is CASSLNTGLASETQYF. The V call is TRBV5-1, the J call TRBJ2-5; 9 nucleotides agree with TRBD2. The CDR3 sequence is 16 residues long. The ends lost 4 bases at V and 5 bases at J; junction bases unmatched: 12. Germline V gives CDR1 SGHRS, CDR2 YFSETQ.